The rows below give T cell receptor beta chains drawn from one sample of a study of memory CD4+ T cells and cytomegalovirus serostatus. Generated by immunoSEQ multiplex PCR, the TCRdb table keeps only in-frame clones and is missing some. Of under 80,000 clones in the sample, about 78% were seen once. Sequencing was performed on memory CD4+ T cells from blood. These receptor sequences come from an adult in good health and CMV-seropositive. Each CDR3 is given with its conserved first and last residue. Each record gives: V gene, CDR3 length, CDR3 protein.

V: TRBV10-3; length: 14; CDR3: CATADQGANTEAFF
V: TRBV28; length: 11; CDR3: CASSFAGRAFF
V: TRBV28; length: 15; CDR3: CASSLGQGFGNTIYF
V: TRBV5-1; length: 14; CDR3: CASSGDSGVETQYF
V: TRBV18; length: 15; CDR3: CASSLGQGRSYEQYF
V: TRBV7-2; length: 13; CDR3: CASSLASSGGYTF
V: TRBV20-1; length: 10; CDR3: CSARGEKLFF
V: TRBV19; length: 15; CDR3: CASSIGAGGGYGYTF
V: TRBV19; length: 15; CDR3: CASSTGTGDVYEQYF
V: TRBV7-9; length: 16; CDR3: CASSLSGGRSNYGYTF
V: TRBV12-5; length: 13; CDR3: CASERDIGNTIYF
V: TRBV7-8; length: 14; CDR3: CASSWGTGGTEAFF